This T cell receptor beta chain is drawn from a study of beta chain features in type 1 diabetes. Study-wide context: On cell yields, gender and age, patients and healthy donors were similar.

About this clone itself: Its target is not known.

Study findings and constraints: TCRB CDR3s were moderately but significantly shorter in Type 1 diabetes patients in all four CD4+ subsets. Short templates might get an advantage during PCR, and this would be equal in patients and controls. Relative to healthy donors, patients appeared to have naive, central memory and Treg TCRB repertoires that were more similar.

Since all of the isolated RNA was reverse transcribed, expressed TCRB transcripts were what got sequenced. Some clones are missing from TCRdb's copy, which holds only in-frame ones; the method was immunoSEQ multiplex PCR. The sample contains around 500,000 clones, roughly 30% of which appear only once. Germline V gene sequence: CDR1 SNHLY, CDR2 FYNNEI. CDR3 length equals 15 residues. V lost 6 bases, J lost 2 bases, and 6 bases stayed unmatched. This clonotype was sampled from a man aged 18 to 29 in good health. The chain links TRBV2 to TRBJ2-1, with 8 bases lining up with TRBD1. Sample: naive CD4+ T cells from blood. DNA for the CDR3: TGTGCCAGCAGGGTGGGACAGGTCACCTACAATGAGCAGTTCTTC. This encodes CASRVGQVTYNEQFF.